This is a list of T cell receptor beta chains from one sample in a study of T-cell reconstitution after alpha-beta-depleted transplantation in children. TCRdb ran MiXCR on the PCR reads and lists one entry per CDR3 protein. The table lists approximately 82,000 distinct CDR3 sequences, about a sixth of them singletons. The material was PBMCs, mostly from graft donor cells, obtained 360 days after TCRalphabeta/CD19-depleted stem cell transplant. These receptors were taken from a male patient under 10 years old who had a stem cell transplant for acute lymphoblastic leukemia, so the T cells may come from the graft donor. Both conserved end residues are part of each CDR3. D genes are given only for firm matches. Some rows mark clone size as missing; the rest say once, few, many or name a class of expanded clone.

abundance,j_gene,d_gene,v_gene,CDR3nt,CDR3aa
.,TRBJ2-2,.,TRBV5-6,TGTGCCAGCAGCTTGGGACAGGTCAACACCGGGGAGCTGTTTTTT,CASSLGQVNTGELFF
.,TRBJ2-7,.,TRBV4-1,TGCGCCAGCAGCCACCGCGGCCACTACGAGCAGTACTTC,CASSHRGHYEQYF
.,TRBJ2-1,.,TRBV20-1,TGCAGTGCTGTCAAATACAATGAGCAGTTCTTC,CSAVKYNEQFF
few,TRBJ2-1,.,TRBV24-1,TGTGCCACCAGTGATTTGAATGAGCAGTTCTTC,CATSDLNEQFF
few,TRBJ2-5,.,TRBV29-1,TGCAGCGTTGAAGGCAAGTACCAAGAGACCCAGTACTTC,CSVEGKYQETQYF
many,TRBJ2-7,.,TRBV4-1,TGCGCCAGCAGCCAAGACGGTTGGGGGGTCTACGAGCAGTACTTC,CASSQDGWGVYEQYF
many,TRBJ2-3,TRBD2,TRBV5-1,TGCGCCAGCAGCTTGGGACTAGCGGGACGACGCACAGATACGCAGTATTTT,CASSLGLAGRRTDTQYF
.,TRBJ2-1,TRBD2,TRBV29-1,TGCAGCGTTGGGGGCCAGGCTAGCGGGAAAAGTGAGCAGTTCTTC,CSVGGQASGKSEQFF
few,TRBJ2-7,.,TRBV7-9,TGTGCCAGCAGCCACGACTATGCCTACGAGCAGTACTTC,CASSHDYAYEQYF
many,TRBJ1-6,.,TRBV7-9,TGTGCCAGCAGCTCGGGACATTCAGCCCTCCACTTT,CASSSGHSALHF
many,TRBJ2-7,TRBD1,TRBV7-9,TGTGCCAGCAGCTTCTGGACAGGGGGTTTCTACGAGCAGTACTTC,CASSFWTGGFYEQYF
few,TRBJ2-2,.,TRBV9,TGTGCCAGCAGCCCAGCCCCTCGGGAACGCGGCGGGGAGCTGTTTTTT,CASSPAPRERGGELFF
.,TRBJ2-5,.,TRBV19,TGTGCCAGTAATGCCCCCGCTGCAGGGCTGCAAGAGACCCAGTACTTC,CASNAPAAGLQETQYF
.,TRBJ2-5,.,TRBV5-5,TGTGCCAGCAGCTTGGGGGGGGCATGGATCGAGACCCAGTACTTC,CASSLGGAWIETQYF
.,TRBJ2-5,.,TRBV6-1,TGTGCAAGCAGACTATCCCCCCTCCGGGGTGGTGTGGAGACCCAGTACTTC,CASRLSPLRGGVETQYF
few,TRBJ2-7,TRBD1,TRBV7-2,TGTGCCAGCAGCTTGAGGGGGCCCCTCTCCTACGAGCAGTACTTC,CASSLRGPLSYEQYF
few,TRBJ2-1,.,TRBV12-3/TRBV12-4,TGTGCCAGCAGCCATAACAAGTGGATAACTAGCCAGCCTTACAATGAGCAGTTCTTC,CASSHNKWITSQPYNEQFF
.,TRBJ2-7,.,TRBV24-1,TGTGCCACTTCGACAGGTGCGGCCTACGAGCAGTACTTC,CATSTGAAYEQYF
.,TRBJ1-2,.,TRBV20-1,TGCAGTGCTAGAAACCTTTACGATGGCTACACCTTC,CSARNLYDGYTF
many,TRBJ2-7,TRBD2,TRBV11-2,TGTGCCAGCAGCCCAGGACTAGCGGGAATGTACGAGCAGTACTTC,CASSPGLAGMYEQYF
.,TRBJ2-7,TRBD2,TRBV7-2,TGTGCCAGCAGCTTAGTTGGGACTAGCGGACAGTACGAGCAGTACTTC,CASSLVGTSGQYEQYF
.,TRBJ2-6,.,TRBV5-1,TGCGCCAGCAGCTTTTCAGGGAGCTCTGGGGCCAACGTCCTGACTTTC,CASSFSGSSGANVLTF
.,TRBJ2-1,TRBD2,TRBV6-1,TGTGCCAGCAGTGGGCCTAGACTAGCGGGTTACAATGAGCAGTTCTTC,CASSGPRLAGYNEQFF
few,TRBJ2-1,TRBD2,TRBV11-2,TGTGCCAGCAGCTTATGCCGGGAACGGGAGCGGGAGGGCTACAATGAGCAGTTCTTC,CASSLCREREREGYNEQFF
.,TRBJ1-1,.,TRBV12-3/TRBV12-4,TGTGCCAGCAGTTCCCGAAGAGGAACGAACACTGAAGCTTTCTTT,CASSSRRGTNTEAFF
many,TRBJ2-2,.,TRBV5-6,TGTGCCAGCAGCTTGGCCATCGGGGGAGGCACCGGGGAGCTGTTTTTT,CASSLAIGGGTGELFF
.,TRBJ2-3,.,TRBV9,TGTGCCAGCAGCGTAATATCTAGCACAGATACGCAGTATTTT,CASSVISSTDTQYF
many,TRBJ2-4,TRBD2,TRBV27,TGTGCCACCCATAGCGGGAGGGCCTGGGGCAAAAACATTCAGTACTTC,CATHSGRAWGKNIQYF
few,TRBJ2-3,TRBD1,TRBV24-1,TGTGCCACCAGTGCGACAGGGATCACAGATACGCAGTATTTT,CATSATGITDTQYF
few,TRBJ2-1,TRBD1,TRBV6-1,TGTGCCAGCACCAAGGGGACAGGAAAATACAATGAGCAGTTCTTC,CASTKGTGKYNEQFF
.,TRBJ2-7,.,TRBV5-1,TGCGCCAGCAGCTTGCCAGGTGCGGGAGAGCAGTACTTC,CASSLPGAGEQYF
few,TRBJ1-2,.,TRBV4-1,TGCGCCAGCAGCCAAGATGGGGGGAGACTTAGGGGCTACACCTTC,CASSQDGGRLRGYTF
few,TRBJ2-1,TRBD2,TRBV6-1,TGTGCCAGCAGGGGACTAGCGGACAATGAGCAGTTCTTC,CASRGLADNEQFF
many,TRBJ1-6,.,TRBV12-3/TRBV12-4,TGTGCCAGCAGTTTACACCTTGTGGGATCACCCCTCCACTTT,CASSLHLVGSPLHF
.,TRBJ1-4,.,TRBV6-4,TGTGCCAGCAGTGACCCCGCCGGGAGACTTAATGAAAAACTGTTTTTT,CASSDPAGRLNEKLFF
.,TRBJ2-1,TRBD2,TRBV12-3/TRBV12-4,TGTGCCAGCAGTTTCGGCGGGAGCAGCTCCTACAATGAGCAGTTCTTC,CASSFGGSSSYNEQFF
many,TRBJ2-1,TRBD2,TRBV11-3,TGTGCCAGCAGCGTGGGACTAGCCGATGAGCAGTTCTTC,CASSVGLADEQFF
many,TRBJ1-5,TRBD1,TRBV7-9,TGTGCCAGCAGCCCCGACAGGGGAGGGCAACAGCCCCAGCATTTT,CASSPDRGGQQPQHF
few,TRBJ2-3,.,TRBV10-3,TGTGCCATCAGAGGCTATCTCCTCACAGATACGCAGTATTTT,CAIRGYLLTDTQYF
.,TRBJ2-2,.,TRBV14,TGTGCCAGCAGCCACCCCAAAAACAGGGAGTGGAACACCGGGGAGCTGTTTTTT,CASSHPKNREWNTGELFF
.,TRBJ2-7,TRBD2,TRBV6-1,TGTGCCAGCAGGACGGGGGGGTACACCTACGAGCAGTACTTC,CASRTGGYTYEQYF
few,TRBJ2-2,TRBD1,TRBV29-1,TGCAGCGTTGGGTACAGGGGCACCGGGGAGCTGTTTTTT,CSVGYRGTGELFF
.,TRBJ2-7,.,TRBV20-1,TGCAGTGCTAGAGGGGGGCTAGGCGCCTTCTCCTACGAGCAGTACTTC,CSARGGLGAFSYEQYF
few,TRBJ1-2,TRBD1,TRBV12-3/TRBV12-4,TGTGCCAGCAGGGCGACAGGGAGAAATGGCTACACCTTC,CASRATGRNGYTF
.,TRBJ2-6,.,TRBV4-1,TGCGCCAGCAGCCAACTATCCGCCGACAGCACCTATTTTCCTGGGGCCAACGTCCTGACTTTC,CASSQLSADSTYFPGANVLTF
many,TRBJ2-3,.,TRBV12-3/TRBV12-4,TGTGCCAGCAGCAGGGGGACTACCCCCACAGATACGCAGTATTTT,CASSRGTTPTDTQYF
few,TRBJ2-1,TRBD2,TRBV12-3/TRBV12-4,TGTGCCAGCAGTTTTGGGCGGGAGGTGCAGTTCTTC,CASSFGREVQFF
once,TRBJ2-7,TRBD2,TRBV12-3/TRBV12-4,TGTGCCAGCAGGGGGGGAACTAGCGGGGACTACGAGCAGTACTTC,CASRGGTSGDYEQYF
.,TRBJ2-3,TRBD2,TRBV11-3,TGTGCCAGCAGCTTTGAAGCGGGAGAGGCCACAGATACGCAGTATTTT,CASSFEAGEATDTQYF
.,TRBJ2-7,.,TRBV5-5,TGTGCCAGCAGCTTGAATCGTGGGGACGAGCAGTACTTC,CASSLNRGDEQYF